The clone carrying this T cell receptor beta chain was seen at least ten times. No antigen is known for it. Read coverage stops 3 residues before the CDR3 terminus; the germline J gene supplies the remainder. The germline V gene encodes CDR1 SGHKS and CDR2 YYEKEE (reference sequence). CDR3 length: 14 residues. The trim removed 2 bases at V and 5 bases at J, leaving 2 bases unmatched. The data were produced by immunoSEQ multiplex PCR, yet TCRdb's version contains in-frame clones alone and is incomplete. The sample has 25,000 to 30,000 clones, none seen only once. The data originate from a study of T cell clonality in common variable immunodeficiency. Whole-study results and caveats: In common variable immunodeficiency, TCR beta chains reportedly carried fewer deletions and N-nucleotide insertions.

V and J are TRBV5-5 and TRBJ1-4, with TRBD1 matching over 8 bases. Sample: peripheral blood mononuclear cells. The clonotype originates from a human donor with common variable immunodeficiency. The CDR3 DNA, read in part, is TGTGCCAGCAGCTTACGACAGGGGAATGAAAAA. Translating gives CASSLRQGNEK. The whole CDR3 is CASSLRQGNEKLFF.